This T cell receptor (beta chain) was obtained from a study of control samples from healthy donors and cancer patients. Trimming removed 2 bases at V and 3 bases at J, with 13 bases between. This CDR3 comprises 15 residues. Germline V gene sequence: CDR1 WNHNN, CDR2 SYGVQD (reference sequence). TCRdb's copy holds only in-frame clones and misses some; the assay was immunoSEQ multiplex PCR. The top ten clones hold around 1.1% of a sample with 95,000 to 130,000 clones, roughly nine tenths of them seen once. Sequencing used PBMCs. This clonotype was obtained from a woman in her 50s with colorectal cancer. V and J are TRBV10-1 and TRBJ2-5, with D unresolved. The CDR3 spells CASSETEKKKETQYF. CDR3 DNA sequence: TGCGCCAGCAGTGAGACGGAGAAAAAAAAAGAGACCCAGTACTTC.